This T cell receptor beta chain was captured in a study of blood T cell repertoires in COVID-19. Study summary: PBMCs, B-cell-depleted T cells, or T cells were the source of the cDNA or gDNA that made up the material.

As originally analysed: Reference gene primer amplification yielded estimated nucleated cell counts. Profiled with immunoSEQ multiplex PCR; TCRdb holds only in-frame clones, not every one. V and J calls and clone size come straight from that table; D and trimming were deduced from the DNA. Found here are some 190,000 clones, 84% of them singletons; the top ten hold roughly 5%. The V end was cut by 4 bases, the J end by 5 bases, with 12 bases between. The CDR3 loop spans 13 amino acids. Germline loops: CDR1 SGHNT, CDR2 YYREEE (reference sequence). The material sequenced was peripheral blood. The chain couples TRBV5-4 to TRBJ2-5; the D gene is possibly TRBD2 (5 bases). The TCR sequence derives from a woman aged 65 to 85 with active or convalescent COVID-19. In DNA form, the CDR3 reads TGTGCCAGCAGCCCCGGGGAGATGGAGACCCAGTACTTC. Amino acid sequence: CASSPGEMETQYF. The full variable domain, rest sourced from reference TRBV5-4 and TRBJ2-5, is ETGVTQSPTHLIKTRGQQVTLRCSSQSGHNTVSWYQQALGQGPQFIFQYYREEENGRGNFPPRFSGLQFPNYSSELNVNALELDDSALYLCASSPGEMETQYFGPGTRLLVL.